This T cell receptor (beta chain) was sequenced in a study of T cells in Graves' hyperthyroidism and ophthalmopathy. Study-wide results and limits: Most thyroid clonotypes expanded above 0.001 were also detected in blood.

Authors of the study amplified TCR beta CDR3 regions from RNA transcripts. HTBI primers were the set used in a first-round RT-PCR of the TCR CDR3. TCRdb re-analysed the multiplex PCR reads in MiXCR, keeping a single row per CDR3 protein. The sample includes around 700,000 distinct CDR3 sequences, over 15% seen only once; the top ten take around 15%. Trimming took off 6 bases at V and 1 base at J, with 12 bases between the two ends. Germline CDR1 LNHDA, CDR2 SQIVND (reference sequence). CDR3 length: 14 residues. Points on this clonotype: What it recognizes is unknown.

Hyperthyroidism in the patients, aged 18 to 65, was newly diagnosed and under 2 months in duration. The clonotype comes from a woman in her fifties or sixties with Graves' hyperthyroidism that later progressed to Graves' ophthalmopathy. J is TRBJ1-1 and V is TRBV19; a weak D match, TRBD1 (6 bases). Sequencing input: blood. CDR3 nucleotide sequence: TGTGCCAGTAGACCGGACAGAGAGAACACTGAAGCTTTCTTT. Translating gives CASRPDRENTEAFF.